This T cell receptor beta chain was sequenced in a study of siplizumab effects on memory and regulatory T cells. The repertoire was sequenced with immunoSEQ multiplex PCR; TCRdb's copy has only in-frame clones and lacks some. The sample yields 100,000 or so clones, roughly 94% seen once. Of note for this clone: Its antigen is undetermined.

This CDR3 is 15 amino acids long. Germline V lookup: CDR1 MNHEY, CDR2 SVGAGI. With 4 bases clipped from V and 3 bases from J, the junction kept 7 bases outside the gene matches. General study results and limits: It seemed that naive T cells were more diverse than memory cells and were major contributors to the alloresponse. The mapping of alloreactive clones to unstimulated subsets covered only a minor fraction of them. The study found that siplizumab significantly reduced alloreactive sequences traceable to unstimulated CD4+ memory cells.

This chain uses TRBV6-5 with TRBJ2-3, with 7 nucleotides matching TRBD1. Sample: Tregs sorted from blood. This receptor was identified in a human donor in good health. CDR3 sequence reads: CASSFGQAKTDTQYF. In nucleotides, the CDR3 is TGTGCCAGCAGTTTCGGACAGGCCAAAACAGATACGCAGTATTTT.